These T cell receptor beta chains were read from a single sample in a study of technical replicates of blood from a handful of donors. Produced via immunoSEQ multiplex PCR; TCRdb's table is partial and in-frame only. The table has over 50,000 clones, around 87% seen once; the top ten hold approximately 5.2%. Sample: PBMCs. The origin of the receptors is a human donor in good health. Some clones in this sample may be carry-over from other donors' samples. The conserved cysteine and the conserved F or W are not part of the CDR3 here.

ASSPGQGAEQY	TRBV9	TRBJ2-7
ASSPYTQGNTEAF	TRBV13	TRBJ1-1
ASSPMGTGSNEQY	TRBV5-6	TRBJ2-7
ASSRNRLAWLTQY	TRBV7-2	TRBJ2-3
ASSLDWVAGAYEQY	TRBV27	TRBJ2-7
ASKNSGDYYEQY	TRBV6-1	TRBJ2-7
ASSLAAGGTYEQY	TRBV7-9	TRBJ2-7
ASSLAIGAGASDTQY	TRBV7-9	TRBJ2-3
SVKTGTINEKLF	TRBV29-1	TRBJ1-4
ASSSPLAKYEQF	TRBV14	TRBJ2-1
ASSPPPRNEQF	TRBV7-9	TRBJ2-1
ASSPLAILQETQY	TRBV18	TRBJ2-5
ASSQDRGITEAF	TRBV4-3	TRBJ1-1
ASSPPGTSAPENEQF	TRBV7-9	TRBJ2-1
ASKVGRNYGYT	TRBV2	TRBJ1-2
ASSPGSSYEQY	TRBV18	TRBJ2-7
ASSPTTAGANVLT	TRBV5-1	TRBJ2-6
ASSLAVRAGGAGKLF	TRBV7-8	TRBJ1-4
ASSLAFGLAGATQY	TRBV5-1	TRBJ2-3
ASSFSRGNYNEQF	TRBV7-3	TRBJ2-1
ASSPERGALGQPQH	TRBV16	TRBJ1-5
ASSQGPFSGTQY	TRBV4-3	TRBJ2-3
ASRHSGTGITGELF	TRBV27	TRBJ2-2
ASSEIASSSYEQY	TRBV5-1	TRBJ2-7
ASSWAGGSEQY	TRBV27	TRBJ2-7
ASSEEAGGRDTQY	TRBV6-1	TRBJ2-3
ASSLQGSGTEAF	TRBV5-1	TRBJ1-1
ASSTRQGLNTEAF	TRBV19	TRBJ1-1
ASSIQSGTNTGELF	TRBV19	TRBJ2-2
ASSFYLNSYNEQF	TRBV5-1	TRBJ2-1
ASSVVPGSGTGELF	TRBV9	TRBJ2-2
ASSQFTTGTFEKLF	TRBV4-1	TRBJ1-4
SVEREASNTEAF	TRBV29-1	TRBJ1-1
ASSLLPSSGNNEQF	TRBV5-1	TRBJ2-1
ASSTDSYTEAF	TRBV19	TRBJ1-1
SVEDAGAYGYT	TRBV29-1	TRBJ1-2
ASSLTRKNTDTQY	TRBV7-9	TRBJ2-3
ASSLGADSYNEQF	TRBV5-1	TRBJ2-1
AISDPRVETQY	TRBV10-3	TRBJ2-5
ASRIGGSEAF	TRBV7-9	TRBJ1-1
ASSAGSQPQH	TRBV7-9	TRBJ1-5
ASSLWSSEHNEQF	TRBV7-3	TRBJ2-1
ASSQDSGLYNEQF	TRBV4-3	TRBJ2-1
ASSLLGGTSGETQY	TRBV7-7	TRBJ2-5
ASSRGGSPEAF	TRBV5-8	TRBJ1-1
ASSRVLGVKPGNTIY	TRBV14	TRBJ1-3
ASSLTSGIGYEQY	TRBV5-6	TRBJ2-7
ASSSYAGPGVNQPQH	TRBV27	TRBJ1-5
ASSLGRQVNQPQH	TRBV19	TRBJ1-5
ASSIWGRGGNQPQH	TRBV19	TRBJ1-5
ASSEGSRPSGNTIY	TRBV6-1	TRBJ1-3
ASGLNQARSTEAF	TRBV12-5	TRBJ1-1
ASSLRVTYEQY	TRBV7-8	TRBJ2-7
ASTSAGNTGELF	TRBV5-1	TRBJ2-2